Presented here are 23 T cell receptor beta chains from one specimen sequenced in a study of cytomegalovirus exposure and HLA in healthy donors. The PCR contained 60 Vbeta and 13 Jbeta primers. Generated by immunoSEQ multiplex PCR, the TCRdb table keeps only in-frame clones and is missing some. This sample has some 150,000 clones, with 60% to 85% found just once. The specimen sequenced was PBMCs. These receptors originate from a man aged 35 to 55 in good health and CMV-seropositive.

The V call is TRBV5-1, the J call TRBJ2-1; possibly TRBD2 for D (6 bases). CDR3 length equals 18 residues. The V and J ends lost 8 bases and 0 bases respectively, with 24 bases between them. Germline V gives CDR1 SGHRS, CDR2 YFSETQ. The CDR3 sequence is CARGWRASGFNSYNEQFF. CDR3 bases: TGCGCCAGGGGATGGAGGGCCAGCGGGTTTAACTCCTACAATGAGCAGTTCTTC. The full variable domain, rest sourced from reference TRBV5-1 and TRBJ2-1, is KAGVTQTPRYLIKTRGQQVTLSCSPISGHRSVSWYQQTPGQGLQFLFEYFSETQRNKGNFPGRFSGRQFSNSRSEMNVSTLELGDSALYLCARGWRASGFNSYNEQFFGPGTRLTVL.

The chain carries TRBV6-5 and TRBJ2-1, with D perhaps TRBD2 (6 bases). From germline, CDR1 is MNHEY and CDR2 SVGAGI. Trimming pared 4 bases from V and 4 bases from J, leaving 14 bases between. The CDR3 is made up of 15 amino acids. This CDR3 is CASSFSGAGYNEQFF. Written as DNA, the CDR3 is TGTGCCAGCAGTTTCTCCGGGGCGGGATACAATGAGCAGTTCTTC.

This clone was observed once. The chain links TRBV2 to TRBJ2-7, with D perhaps TRBD2 (6 bases). CDR1 and CDR2 from the germline V gene are SNHLY and FYNNEI. Trimming stripped 7 bases from V and 2 bases from J, with 21 bases between. The CDR3 runs to 16 residues. Here the CDR3 reads CASTFGRDYGAYEQYF. DNA of the CDR3: TGTGCCAGCACTTTCGGGAGAGATTACGGGGCCTACGAGCAGTACTTC.

The chain employs TRBV7-9 and TRBJ1-5; no firm D call. The germline V gene encodes CDR1 SEHNR and CDR2 FQNEAQ (reference sequence). This CDR3 region has 14 residues. Trimming pared 2 bases from V and 0 bases from J, leaving 5 bases between. CDR3 coding DNA: TGTGCCAGCAGCTTACGAGGTAGCAATCAGCCCCAGCATTTT. This translates into CASSLRGSNQPQHF.

The chain combines TRBV5-6 with TRBJ2-7; 16 bases are shared with TRBD2. Germline lookup yields CDR1 SGHDT and CDR2 YYEEEE. Trimming took 2 bases from V and 5 from J; bases not matched to a gene: 7. The CDR3 covers 17 residues. The CDR3 DNA is TGTGCCAGCAGCTTCCCGGGACTAGCGGGAGGGCCCCACGAGCAGTACTTC. Amino acids: CASSFPGLAGGPHEQYF.

V and J are TRBV19 and TRBJ2-7; D is possibly TRBD2 (6 bases). The germline V gene has CDR1 LNHDA and CDR2 SQIVND (reference sequence). Trimming removed 3 bases at V and 11 bases at J, with 20 bases between. The CDR3 is made up of 14 amino acids. The CDR3 DNA follows: TGTGCCAGTAGTATCGGGAGATCGCGCAGGGCGGAGTACTTC. Its protein is CASSIGRSRRAEYF.

The rearrangement joins TRBV7-9 to TRBJ1-5; no firm D call. Trimming took 1 base from V and 7 from J, leaving 11 bases between them. The CDR3 loop spans 14 amino acids. The germline gives CDR1 SEHNR, CDR2 FQNEAQ (reference sequence). The CDR3 region is CASSLGVTGQPQHF. The CDR3 DNA follows: TGTGCCAGCAGCTTAGGGGTTACGGGGCAGCCCCAGCATTTT.

This clone was detected only once. This chain connects TRBV19 to TRBJ1-3; maybe TRBD1 (5 bases). This CDR3 comprises 15 residues. The germline V gene encodes CDR1 LNHDA and CDR2 SQIVND (reference sequence). Trimming left V 8 bases short and J 3 bases short, with 17 bases between. As DNA, the CDR3 is TGTGCCAGTTCCTCCGACAGAAGTATTGGAAACACCATATATTTT. It specifies CASSSDRSIGNTIYF.

This clone was counted between two and nine times. This chain uses TRBV30 with TRBJ1-4; 9 bases agree with TRBD1. Per the germline V gene, CDR1 is GTSNPN and CDR2 is SVGIG (reference sequence). J lost 6 bases, V lost 3 bases, and 8 bases had no gene match. The CDR3 has 15 amino acids. The DNA of the CDR3 is TGTGCCTGGAGGTCCGGACAGGGGAGGTATGAAAAACTGTTTTTT. Protein: CAWRSGQGRYEKLFF.

This clone was seen once. The rearrangement uses TRBV5-4 and TRBJ1-2, with D unresolved. The CDR3 length is 15 residues. Germline V gene lookup returns CDR1 SGHNT and CDR2 YYREEE (reference sequence). V dropped 0 bases and J dropped 5 bases, with 14 bases sitting between them. The CDR3 region has the DNA TGTGCCAGCAGCTTGGATCAAGCGTCGATATATGGCTACACCTTC. Its translation is CASSLDQASIYGYTF.

The rearrangement joins TRBV4-1 to TRBJ2-1; possibly TRBD2 for D (5 bases). The CDR3 consists of 16 residues. Trimming took 0 bases from V and 7 from J, leaving 16 bases between them. From germline, CDR1 is MGHRA and CDR2 YSYEKL. CDR3 region: CASSQDSAGPGNEQFF. The CDR3 coding sequence is TGCGCCAGCAGCCAAGATAGTGCGGGCCCTGGAAATGAGCAGTTCTTC.

This chain joins TRBV5-6 and TRBJ2-7; D uncertain. This CDR3 is built from 11 residues. Germline V lookup: CDR1 SGHDT, CDR2 YYEEEE. Trimming took 4 bases from V and 9 from J, leaving 11 bases between them. The CDR3 DNA is TGTGCCAGCAGCCTTTTGAACGGGCAGTACTTC. The encoded protein is CASSLLNGQYF. Variable domain in full (rest from reference TRBV5-6 and TRBJ2-7): DAGVTQSPTHLIKTRGQQVTLRCSPKSGHDTVSWYQQALGQGPQFIFQYYEEEERQRGNFPDRFSGHQFPNYSSELNVNALLLGDSALYLCASSLLNGQYFGPGTRLTVT.

The chain combines TRBV5-4 with TRBJ2-2; TRBD1 matches at 8 bases. This CDR3 spans 15 amino acids. The J segment lost 8 bases and the V segment lost 2 bases, leaving 8 bases of the junction unmatched. CDR1 and CDR2 from the germline V gene are SGHNT and YYREEE (reference sequence). The CDR3 DNA reads as TGTGCCAGCAGCTTTCCAGGGGGCAGGTCAGGGGAGCTGTTTTTT. Its translation is CASSFPGGRSGELFF.

This clone came up once. The chain has TRBV14 and TRBJ2-5; D is ambiguous. Germline lookup yields CDR1 SGHDN and CDR2 FVKESK. V was cut by 4 bases and J by 4 bases, with 7 bases left in between. This CDR3 has 12 residues. In DNA form, the CDR3 reads TGTGCCAGCAGCCCCCGCGGAGAGACCCAGTACTTC. Translated, it gives CASSPRGETQYF. The full variable domain, in which reference TRBV14 and TRBJ2-5 provide the parts outside the CDR3, is EAGVTQFPSHSVIEKGQTVTLRCDPISGHDNLYWYRRVMGKEIKFLLHFVKESKQDESGMPNNRFLAERTGGTYSTLKVQPAELEDSGVYFCASSPRGETQYFGPGTRLLVL.

The V and J genes are TRBV28 and TRBJ1-5; unclear D gene. This CDR3 has 14 amino acids. From germline, CDR1 is MDHEN and CDR2 SYDVKM. The V gene lost 5 bases and the J gene lost 5 bases, with 13 bases spanning the gap. CDR3 sequence: CASSLTAGYQPQHF. As DNA, the CDR3 is TGTGCCAGCAGTCTAACGGCGGGATATCAGCCCCAGCATTTT.

The chain employs TRBV4-1 and TRBJ1-2; D remains unclear. Trimming took 4 bases from V and 8 from J, leaving 17 bases between them. The CDR3 contains 14 residues. Germline V gives CDR1 MGHRA, CDR2 YSYEKL. The CDR3 region is CASSLSSSEGGYTF. DNA for the CDR3: TGCGCCAGCAGCCTGAGCTCCTCGGAGGGAGGCTACACCTTC.

V is TRBV5-1 and J is TRBJ1-3; 8 bases match TRBD1. From germline, CDR1 is SGHRS and CDR2 YFSETQ. Trimming cost V 4 bases and J 3 bases; bases outside gene matches: 6. The CDR3 has 15 amino acids. The CDR3 nucleotides read TGCGCCAGCAGCGGGCAGGGGGCGAATGGAAACACCATATATTTT. It specifies CASSGQGANGNTIYF.

This clone turned up a few times. The chain has TRBV6-5 and TRBJ1-2; D possibly corresponds to TRBD1 (5 bases). This CDR3 contains 13 residues. CDR1 and CDR2 (germline): MNHEY, SVGAGI. Trimming pared 7 bases from V and 4 bases from J, leaving 13 bases between. The CDR3 loop is CASTPGETYGYTF. The CDR3 nucleotides are TGTGCCAGCACCCCGGGGGAGACCTATGGCTACACCTTC.

The V call is TRBV5-1, the J call TRBJ2-1; 7 positions match TRBD2. Germline CDR1 SGHRS, CDR2 YFSETQ. CDR3 size: 14 residues. V shed 4 bases and J 5 bases; nucleotides not matched to a gene: 6. CDR3 protein: CASSPGGLDNEQFF. CDR3 nucleotide sequence: TGCGCCAGCAGCCCGGGGGGACTCGACAATGAGCAGTTCTTC.

This clone was picked up one time. The V gene is TRBV30, the J gene TRBJ1-5; no reliable D call. The germline CDR1 and CDR2 sequences are GTSNPN and SVGIG (reference sequence). Trimming removed 7 bases at V and 1 base at J, with 11 bases between. CDR3 size: 13 residues. CDR3 loop: CASSSRSNQPQHF. CDR3 sequence (DNA): TGTGCCTCCTCTTCCCGGAGCAATCAGCCCCAGCATTTT.

V is TRBV19 and J is TRBJ2-1; tentatively, D is TRBD2 (6 bases). From germline, CDR1 is LNHDA and CDR2 SQIVND (reference sequence). V lost 3 bases and J lost 4, with 13 bases in between. The CDR3 has 15 residues. The CDR3 protein is CASSITAGPYNEQFF. For the CDR3, the DNA is TGTGCCAGTAGTATCACGGCGGGACCTTACAATGAGCAGTTCTTC.

The chain employs TRBV6-5 and TRBJ1-4; 10 bases align to TRBD1. The CDR3 loop spans 15 amino acids. The V gene end was trimmed by 2 bases and the J gene end by 8 bases; junction bases not matched to a gene: 5. From germline, CDR1 is MNHEY and CDR2 SVGAGI. CDR3 amino acids: CASSYGDRGIEKLFF. CDR3 bases: TGTGCCAGCAGTTACGGGGACAGGGGTATAGAAAAACTGTTTTTT.

CDR3 nucleotides: TGTGCCAGCTCACCACGGACAAACACTGAAGCTTTCTTT. Translating it yields CASSPRTNTEAFF. The chain links TRBV18 to TRBJ1-1; a possible D gene is TRBD1 (5 bases). Germline V gene sequence: CDR1 KGHSH, CDR2 LQKENI. Trimming took off 1 base at V and 2 bases at J, with 5 bases between the two ends. This CDR3 spans 13 amino acids.